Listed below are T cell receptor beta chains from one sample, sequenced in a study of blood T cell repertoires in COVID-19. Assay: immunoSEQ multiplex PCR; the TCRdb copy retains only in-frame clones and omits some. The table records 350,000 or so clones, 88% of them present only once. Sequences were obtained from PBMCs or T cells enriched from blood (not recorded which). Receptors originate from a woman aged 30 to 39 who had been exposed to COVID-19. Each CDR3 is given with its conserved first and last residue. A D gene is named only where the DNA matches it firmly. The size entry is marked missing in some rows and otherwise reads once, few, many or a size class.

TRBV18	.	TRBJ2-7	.	TGTGCCAGCTCACTGAGAACGACTAGTTTCTCCTACGAGCAGTACTTC	CASSLRTTSFSYEQYF
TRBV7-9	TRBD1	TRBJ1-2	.	TGTGCCAGCAGCTACAAACTGACTGGGACAGGCTATGGCTACACCTTC	CASSYKLTGTGYGYTF
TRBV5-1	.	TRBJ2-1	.	TGCGCCAGCAGCGAGGGAGGGGGCTCCTACAATGAGCAGTTCTTC	CASSEGGGSYNEQFF
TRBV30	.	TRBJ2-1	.	TGTGCCTGGAGTTTCCTCCAACGACCAGGGAATGAGCAGTTCTTC	CAWSFLQRPGNEQFF
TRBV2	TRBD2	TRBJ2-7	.	TGTGCCAGCCTAAAGGTGGCGGGAGGGGCTAACGAGCAGTACTTC	CASLKVAGGANEQYF
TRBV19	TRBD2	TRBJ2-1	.	TGTGCCAGTACCATACTAGCGGGAGGGCCAAAAGAGCAGTTCTTC	CASTILAGGPKEQFF
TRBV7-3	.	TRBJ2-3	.	TGTGCCAGCAGCTTATCGGGGTGGAGGTCAGATACGCAGTATTTT	CASSLSGWRSDTQYF
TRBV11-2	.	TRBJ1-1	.	TGTGCCAGCAGCTTTACAGGGAGGGGCACTGAAGCTTTCTTT	CASSFTGRGTEAFF
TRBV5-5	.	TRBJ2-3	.	TGTGCCAGCAGCCTCTTGGGACTCACTCACACAGATACGCAGTATTTT	CASSLLGLTHTDTQYF
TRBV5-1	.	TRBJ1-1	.	TGCGCCAGCAGTAAAACAGCGAACACTGAAGCTTTCTTT	CASSKTANTEAFF
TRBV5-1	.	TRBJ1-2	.	TGCGCCAGCAGCTTGGATGGTCGGGTGGCTAACTATGGCTACACCTTC	CASSLDGRVANYGYTF
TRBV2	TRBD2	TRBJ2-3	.	TGTGCCAGCAGTGAAGTCCAGCGGGAGCGGTTAGATACGCAGTATTTT	CASSEVQRERLDTQYF
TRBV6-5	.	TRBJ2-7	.	TGTGCCAGCAGTTACTCCACAGGGAATCTCTACGAGCAGTACTTC	CASSYSTGNLYEQYF
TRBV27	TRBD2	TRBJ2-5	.	TGTGCCAGCAGTTTCAGCGGGAGCCAAGAGACCCAGTACTTC	CASSFSGSQETQYF
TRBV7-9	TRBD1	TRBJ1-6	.	TGTGCCAGCAGCTTATTGACAGGGGTCGGTTCACCCCTCCACTTT	CASSLLTGVGSPLHF
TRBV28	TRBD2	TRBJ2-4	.	TGTGCCAGCAGTTTCCAGACTAGCATAATCTCCAAAAACATTCAGTACTTC	CASSFQTSIISKNIQYF
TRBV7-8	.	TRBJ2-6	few	TGTGCCAGCAGCTTACGCAGGGTCAATTACTTCTCTGGGGCCAACGTCCTGACTTTC	CASSLRRVNYFSGANVLTF